These 27 T cell receptor beta chains came from one sample sequenced in a study of vaccination and CD4 T cells after COVID-19. Antigens for these TCRs are unknown. An Oncomine TCR Beta short-read assay was used to sequence the DNA from cultured CD4+ T cells. Each CDR3 protein gets one entry after TCRdb re-called the PCR reads with MiXCR. Of more than 15,000 distinct CDR3 sequences detected, roughly three fifths appear once; the ten largest clones hold approximately 9%. Treatment reported: approximately 9-day PBMC culture with coronavirus spike peptide pools or control peptides (ViraFEST assay). The specimen was CD4+ T cells from blood, cultured in vitro. Receptors originate from a human donor who had recovered from COVID-19.

The chain combines TRBV11-2 with TRBJ1-1; D gene uncertain. CDR3 size: 15 residues. V lost 4 bases and J lost 11, with 23 bases in between. Per germline, CDR1 SGHAT and CDR2 FQNNGV. The CDR3 DNA is TGTGCCAGCAGCTATTATATCGACGTTCAGGAGGAGGCTTTCTTT. This gives the protein CASSYYIDVQEEAFF.

The chain is built from TRBV7-9 and TRBJ2-3; possibly TRBD1 for D (6 bases). This CDR3 region has 14 residues. V lost 9 bases to trimming and J lost 5 bases, with 18 bases between them. Germline V CDR1 and CDR2: SEHNR, FQNEAQ (reference sequence). The CDR3 nucleotides read TGTGCCAGTCAGAGGGCAGGGGCGGGAGATACGCAGTATTTT. It specifies CASQRAGAGDTQYF.

The rearrangement uses TRBV6-5 and TRBJ1-2; weak D call: TRBD1 (6 bases). Trimming shortened V by 0 bases and J by 0 bases, and 17 bases separated the two germline ends. Germline loops: CDR1 MNHEY, CDR2 SVGAGI. CDR3 length: 18 amino acids. In nucleotides, the CDR3 is TGTGCCAGCAGTTACTCGACTCCGACAGGCTCTCCTAACTATGGCTACACCTTC. Encoded protein: CASSYSTPTGSPNYGYTF.

Only one count was recorded for this clonotype. V is TRBV20-1 and J is TRBJ1-4; 9 bases align to TRBD1. CDR3 length equals 15 residues. In germline, CDR1 is DFQATT, CDR2 SNEGSKA (reference sequence). V gave up 3 bases and J gave up 7 bases; unmatched junction bases: 9. The CDR3 DNA reads as TGCAGTGCTAGTAGGGCCGGGACAGGGAGTGAAAAACTGTTTTTT. The encoded protein is CSASRAGTGSEKLFF.

This chain uses TRBV7-3 with TRBJ1-1; D is unresolved. Germline V gene sequence: CDR1 SGHTA, CDR2 FQGTGA. This CDR3 comprises 13 residues. Between the trimmed V and J ends, which lost 5 bases and 0 bases, there was a span of 7 bases. In DNA, the CDR3 is TGTGCCAGCAGCACCGGTATGAACACTGAAGCTTTCTTT. The encoded protein is CASSTGMNTEAFF.

This clonotype turned up a few times. The chain uses TRBV30 and TRBJ2-5; 10 nucleotides align to TRBD1. The germline V gene has CDR1 GTSNPN and CDR2 SVGIG (reference sequence). This CDR3 contains 15 residues. V lost 2 bases to trimming and J lost 2 bases; unmatched junction nucleotides: 5. In DNA form, the CDR3 reads TGTGCCTGGAGTCTGGGACAGGGGAGGCAAGAGACCCAGTACTTC. Translation: CAWSLGQGRQETQYF.

The chain employs TRBV7-2 and TRBJ1-5, with D maybe TRBD1 (6 bases). The CDR3 totals 16 residues. V was shortened by 0 bases and J by 1 base, with 10 bases between the two germline ends. Germline loops: CDR1 SGHTA, CDR2 FQGNSA. The CDR3 region is CASSLAGGRSNQPQHF. The CDR3 coding sequence is TGTGCCAGCAGCTTAGCGGGGGGCCGAAGCAATCAGCCCCAGCATTTT. The full variable domain, in which reference TRBV7-2 and TRBJ1-5 provide the parts outside the CDR3, is GAGVSQSPSNKVTEKGKDVELRCDPISGHTALYWYRQSLGQGLEFLIYFQGNSAPDKSGLPSDRFSAERTGGSVSTLTIQRTQQEDSAVYLCASSLAGGRSNQPQHFGDGTRLSIL.

This clonotype was picked up a small number of times. The chain has TRBV11-3 and TRBJ2-5; D may be TRBD1 (5 bases). This CDR3 is built from 13 residues. CDR1 and CDR2 (germline): SGHNT, YENEEA. V lost 1 base to trimming and J lost 3 bases, with 6 bases between them. In DNA, the CDR3 is TGTGCCAGCAGCTTAGGACAGAAAGAGACCCAGTACTTC. Encoded protein: CASSLGQKETQYF.

This chain connects TRBV20-1 to TRBJ1-2, with D perhaps matching TRBD1 (6 bases). Trimming removed 5 bases at V and 6 bases at J, with 16 bases between. This CDR3 is 13 amino acids long. Germline assignment: CDR1 DFQATT and CDR2 SNEGSKA (reference sequence). DNA of the CDR3: TGCAGTGCTCTGAGACAGGCCCCCCATGGCTACACCTTC. Its protein is CSALRQAPHGYTF.

The chain is built from TRBV5-1 and TRBJ1-3; weak D call: TRBD1 (6 bases). This CDR3 has 15 residues. The germline gives CDR1 SGHRS, CDR2 YFSETQ. V lost 0 bases, J lost 1 base, and 8 bases lay in between. The CDR3 sequence is CASSLVGTSGNTIYF. The CDR3 DNA reads as TGCGCCAGCAGCTTGGTGGGGACATCTGGAAACACCATATATTTT.

The chain joins TRBV11-3 to TRBJ2-2, with a weak D call TRBD2 (5 bases). The ends were cut back, 5 bases at V and 1 base at J, with 11 bases in the middle. CDR1 SGHNT and CDR2 YENEEA come from the germline V gene. The CDR3 covers 15 residues. For the CDR3, the DNA is TGTGCCAGCAGCCCCGGGGTGGGGAACACCGGGGAGCTGTTTTTT. This sequence encodes CASSPGVGNTGELFF.

The chain combines TRBV7-2 with TRBJ1-5; D is undetermined. Between the trimmed V and J ends, which lost 3 bases and 1 base, there was a span of 4 bases. The germline V gene encodes CDR1 SGHTA and CDR2 FQGNSA. The CDR3 runs to 13 residues. CDR3 bases: TGTGCCAGCAGCTTTAGAAGCAATCAGCCCCAGCATTTT. It specifies CASSFRSNQPQHF. The full variable domain, in which reference TRBV7-2 and TRBJ1-5 provide the parts outside the CDR3, is GAGVSQSPSNKVTEKGKDVELRCDPISGHTALYWYRQSLGQGLEFLIYFQGNSAPDKSGLPSDRFSAERTGGSVSTLTIQRTQQEDSAVYLCASSFRSNQPQHFGDGTRLSIL.

The chain employs TRBV7-3 and TRBJ2-2; D remains ambiguous. The CDR3 totals 14 residues. From germline, CDR1 is SGHTA and CDR2 FQGTGA. Trimming left V 5 bases short and J 1 base short, with 8 bases between. CDR3 DNA: TGTGCCAGCAGCCCCTTCGAGAACACCGGGGAGCTGTTTTTT. It translates to CASSPFENTGELFF.

CDR3 in amino acids: CSARDRRSGRLSYNEQFF. CDR3 DNA: TGCAGTGCTAGAGATCGGCGGAGCGGGAGGCTCTCCTACAATGAGCAGTTCTTC. The chain carries TRBV20-1 and TRBJ2-1; 9 bases agree with TRBD2. The length of the CDR3 is 18 residues. Unmatched junction bases numbered 9, after V lost 0 bases and J lost 0 bases. CDR1 and CDR2 (germline): DFQATT, SNEGSKA (reference sequence).

V usage is TRBV2 and J usage is TRBJ1-4; D gene ambiguous. The V and J ends lost 1 base and 8 bases respectively, with 11 bases between them. Germline CDR1 and CDR2: SNHLY and FYNNEI. This CDR3 region has 14 residues. CDR3 in amino acids: CASSEGRLNEKLFF. The CDR3 DNA reads as TGTGCCAGCAGTGAAGGCAGGCTGAACGAAAAACTGTTTTTT.

This clonotype was detected a few times. V and J are TRBV10-3 and TRBJ2-1, with D possibly matching TRBD2 (6 bases). V was shortened by 7 bases and J by 4 bases, with 20 bases between the two germline ends. CDR1 and CDR2 from the germline V gene are ENHRY and SYGVKD. This CDR3 is 16 amino acids long. CDR3 DNA: TGTGCCATCATGGCCCGGAGGCCGGAGGGGTACAATGAGCAGTTCTTC. Translated, it gives CAIMARRPEGYNEQFF.

The V and J genes are TRBV20-1 and TRBJ2-1; 12 nucleotides match TRBD2. This CDR3 contains 14 residues. Trimming at V came to 5 bases and at J to 5 bases, leaving 4 bases not matched to a gene. CDR1 DFQATT and CDR2 SNEGSKA come from the germline V gene (reference sequence). CDR3 region: CSALAGGANNEQFF. CDR3 in DNA: TGCAGTGCTCTAGCGGGAGGGGCAAACAATGAGCAGTTCTTC.

CDR3: CASSLKVGSYNEQFF. The CDR3 DNA is TGTGCCAGCAGTTTGAAGGTGGGATCCTACAATGAGCAGTTCTTC. V gene TRBV27 combines with J gene TRBJ2-1; D gene uncertain. The CDR3 covers 15 residues. CDR1 MNHEY and CDR2 SMNVEV come from the germline V gene (reference sequence). Deletions cut 3 bases from V and 1 base from J, with 10 bases between.

The CDR3 protein is CSASIAGEGTGELFF. Written as DNA, the CDR3 is TGCAGTGCTAGTATAGCGGGAGAGGGGACCGGGGAGCTGTTTTTT. The chain joins TRBV20-1 to TRBJ2-2; 9 bases agree with TRBD2. Germline CDR1 reads DFQATT; CDR2 reads SNEGSKA (reference sequence). V lost 3 bases and J lost 5; bases outside the gene matches: 7. This CDR3 is built from 15 residues.

The gene calls are TRBV12-3 or TRBV12-4 and TRBJ1-2; D is uncertain. The germline V and J ends were trimmed by 4 bases and 7 bases, with 10 bases remaining between them. The CDR3 extends over 12 amino acids. DNA of the CDR3: TGTGCCAGCAGTTCGACTCGATCTGGCTACACCTTC. This gives the protein CASSSTRSGYTF.

The J gene is TRBJ2-3, the V gene TRBV20-1; 12 bases are shared with TRBD2. After removal of 6 bases from V and 0 bases from J, the junction contained 10 bases not matched to a gene. This CDR3 is built from 17 residues. CDR1 and CDR2 from the germline V gene are DFQATT and SNEGSKA (reference sequence). CDR3 bases: TGCAGTGCCATGGGACTAGCGGGCCGCACTAGCACAGATACGCAGTATTTT. Its protein product is CSAMGLAGRTSTDTQYF.

This clonotype turned up a few times. The chain carries TRBV6-1 and TRBJ2-2; 7 bases are a match to TRBD2. The CDR3 runs to 15 residues. Germline V lookup: CDR1 MNHNS, CDR2 SASEGT. Trimming removed 10 bases from V and 2 bases from J; junction bases left unmatched: 10. The CDR3 sequence is CATTRGGHNTGELFF. In DNA, the CDR3 is TGTGCCACAACTCGGGGAGGGCATAACACCGGGGAGCTGTTTTTT.

This rearrangement joins TRBV11-2 to TRBJ2-2; perhaps TRBD2 as D (6 bases). The V gene's germline CDR1 is SGHAT and CDR2 FQNNGV. The CDR3 is 13 residues long. The V and J ends lost 6 bases and 4 bases respectively, with 9 bases between them. DNA of the CDR3: TGTGCCAGCAGGGGAGGAGGCACCGGGGAGCTGTTTTTT. Translation gives CASRGGGTGELFF.

The chain recombines TRBV7-2 with TRBJ2-7, with 7 positions matching TRBD2. CDR3 length: 13 residues. The ends lost 5 bases at V and 3 bases at J; junction bases unmatched: 4. CDR1 is SGHTA and CDR2 is FQGNSA in the germline V gene. As DNA, the CDR3 is TGTGCCAGCAGCCCAGGACTAGTCTACGAGCAGTACTTC. Its translation is CASSPGLVYEQYF.

The V call is TRBV7-9, the J call TRBJ2-5; D is perhaps TRBD2 (6 bases). The germline gives CDR1 SEHNR, CDR2 FQNEAQ (reference sequence). This CDR3 is 19 amino acids long. The germline V and J ends were trimmed by 1 base and 5 bases, with 26 bases remaining between them. This CDR3 is CASSLGDLAERGGRETQYF. The CDR3 coding sequence is TGTGCCAGCAGCTTAGGGGACTTAGCGGAGAGGGGAGGCAGGGAGACCCAGTACTTC.

J is TRBJ1-5 and V is TRBV19; TRBD1 aligns across 8 bases. V shed 11 bases and J 6 bases; nucleotides not matched to a gene: 9. The length of the CDR3 is 13 residues. Germline CDR1 and CDR2: LNHDA and SQIVND (reference sequence). The CDR3 is CAAGQGLGQPQHF. The CDR3 region has the DNA TGTGCCGCTGGACAGGGCTTAGGTCAGCCCCAGCATTTT.

The chain carries TRBV6-5 and TRBJ2-7; D unresolved. CDR1 and CDR2 (germline): MNHEY, SVGAGI. The CDR3 totals 11 residues. V was cut by 4 bases and J by 3 bases, with 4 bases left in between. Here the CDR3 DNA reads TGTGCCAGCAGTTCGATCTACGAGCAGTACTTC. It translates to CASSSIYEQYF.